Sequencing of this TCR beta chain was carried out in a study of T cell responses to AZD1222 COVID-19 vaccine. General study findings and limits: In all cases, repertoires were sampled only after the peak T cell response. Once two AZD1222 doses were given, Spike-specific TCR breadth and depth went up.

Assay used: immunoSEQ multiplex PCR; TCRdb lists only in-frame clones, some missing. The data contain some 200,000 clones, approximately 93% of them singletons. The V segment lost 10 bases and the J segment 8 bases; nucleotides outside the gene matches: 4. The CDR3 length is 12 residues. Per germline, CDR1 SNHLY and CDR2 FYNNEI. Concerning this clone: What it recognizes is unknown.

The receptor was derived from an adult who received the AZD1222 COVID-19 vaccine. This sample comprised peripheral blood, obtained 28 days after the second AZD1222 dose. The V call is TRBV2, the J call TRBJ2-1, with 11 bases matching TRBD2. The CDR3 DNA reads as TGTGCCACCAGACTAGCGGGATATGAGCAGTTCTTC. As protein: CATRLAGYEQFF.